The rows below give T cell receptor beta chains drawn from one sample of a study of blood T cell repertoires in COVID-19. Clones were sequenced by immunoSEQ multiplex PCR, and TCRdb holds only the in-frame ones, with some missing. The repertoire consists of hundreds of thousands of clones, with less than 90% occurring once and the leading ten covering under 8.5%. Sample: peripheral blood. These receptor sequences come from a woman aged 60-75 years with COVID-19, enrolled during active disease. The CDR3 runs from the conserved cysteine through the conserved F or W. The D gene is left open where the match is weak. Clone size is given for some rows only: seen once, a few or many times, or a class if the clone is expanded.

J	V	D	size	CDR3	DNA
TRBJ2-1	TRBV5-4	TRBD1	.	CASSFGQGNEQFF	TGTGCCAGCAGCTTCGGACAGGGTAATGAGCAGTTCTTC
TRBJ1-2	TRBV5-4	TRBD1	once	CASSGRQGSTYGYTF	TGTGCCAGCAGCGGACGACAGGGGTCGACCTATGGCTACACCTTC
TRBJ1-2	TRBV5-1	.	.	CASSWDMMDGYTF	TGCGCCAGCAGCTGGGACATGATGGATGGCTACACCTTC
TRBJ1-1	TRBV4-1	.	few	CASSQDYDFPWAFF	TGCGCCAGCAGCCAAGATTATGACTTCCCCTGGGCTTTCTTT
TRBJ2-7	TRBV9	.	.	CASPTASYEQYF	TGTGCCAGTCCGACAGCCTCCTACGAGCAGTACTTC
TRBJ1-4	TRBV9	.	.	CASSVGGVRNEKLFF	TGTGCCAGCAGCGTAGGCGGGGTCAGAAATGAAAAACTGTTTTTT
TRBJ1-1	TRBV11-3	.	.	CATAGPTEAFF	TGTGCCACCGCGGGGCCCACTGAAGCTTTCTTT
TRBJ2-1	TRBV11-3	TRBD2	once	CASSPGLAGSNEQFF	TGTGCCAGCAGCCCTGGCCTAGCGGGGTCCAATGAGCAGTTCTTC
TRBJ2-7	TRBV9	TRBD1	.	CASSVRQGAGEQYF	TGTGCCAGCAGCGTCCGGCAGGGGGCGGGTGAGCAGTACTTC
TRBJ1-1	TRBV3-1/TRBV3-2	TRBD1	.	CASSQGDRDHTEAFF	TGTGCCAGCAGCCAAGGGGACAGGGACCACACTGAAGCTTTCTTT
TRBJ2-7	TRBV6-5	TRBD1	.	CASSRDRDNYYEQYF	TGTGCCAGCAGCAGAGACAGGGATAACTACTACGAGCAGTACTTC
TRBJ2-2	TRBV3-1/TRBV3-2	TRBD1	.	CASSQPGQGASGELFF	TGTGCCAGCAGCCAACCTGGACAGGGGGCGTCCGGGGAGCTGTTTTTT
TRBJ1-3	TRBV30	.	.	CACGALGNTIYF	TGTGCCTGTGGGGCTCTCGGAAACACCATATATTTT
TRBJ1-2	TRBV7-2	.	.	CASRSSSGVGGYTF	TGTGCCAGCAGATCGAGCTCGGGGGTGGGTGGCTACACCTTC
TRBJ2-7	TRBV5-1	TRBD2	.	CASSSGLAGGPYEQYF	TGCGCCAGCAGCTCGGGGCTAGCGGGGGGTCCCTACGAGCAGTACTTC
TRBJ1-3	TRBV4-3	.	.	CASSQDATAGNTIYF	TGCGCCAGCAGCCAAGACGCGACAGCTGGAAACACCATATATTTT
TRBJ2-3	TRBV21-1	.	.	CASSVRPHRVNTQYF	TGTGCCAGCAGCGTTCGGCCTCACCGGGTAAATACGCAGTATTTT
TRBJ2-3	TRBV9	.	few	CASSVGPGDDTQYF	TGTGCCAGCAGCGTAGGCCCAGGTGATGATACGCAGTATTTT
TRBJ1-1	TRBV10-2	.	.	CASSVSREAFF	TGCGCCAGCAGTGTAAGCAGGGAAGCTTTCTTT
TRBJ1-5	TRBV5-5	TRBD1	.	CASSSSDRDLNQPQHF	TGTGCCAGCAGCTCTTCGGACAGGGACCTCAATCAGCCCCAGCATTTT